What follows are 11 T cell receptor beta chains derived from one specimen sequenced in a study of blood T cell repertoires in COVID-19 (dated by TCRdb to 2018 to 2020). The method was the immunoSEQ multiplex PCR assay. TCRdb limited this immuneACCESS table to in-frame rearrangements with V and J called. A share of clones is missing; checked studies link under half to unresolved V genes, and the rest is unexplained. Here the sample has over 150,000 clones; about nine tenths occur a single time. Just under 4% of the sample rests with the top ten. The sequencing input was peripheral blood. The receptors stem from a woman aged 60-70 years who had recovered from COVID-19.

The chain carries TRBV5-1 and TRBJ2-3; possible D gene TRBD2, 6 bases. Germline V lookup: CDR1 SGHRS, CDR2 YFSETQ. The CDR3 consists of 16 residues. Trimming removed 8 bases from V and 2 bases from J, with 21 bases in between. The CDR3 coding sequence is TGCGCCAGTTCAACAATTTCGGGAGCCCACACAGATACGCAGTATTTT. Its protein product is CASSTISGAHTDTQYF.

The V call is TRBV28, the J call TRBJ2-7; D might be TRBD2 (7 bases). Germline values: CDR1 MDHEN, CDR2 SYDVKM. This CDR3 comprises 13 residues. V lost 10 bases to trimming and J lost 3 bases, with 16 bases between them. In DNA, the CDR3 is TGTGCCACCGGAGGGGGGGGCCACTACGAGCAGTACTTC. This translates into CATGGGGHYEQYF.

V and J are TRBV10-1 and TRBJ1-5; D may be TRBD1 (5 bases). The CDR3 runs 20 residues. Trimming stripped 6 bases from V and 0 bases from J, with 27 bases between. The germline gives CDR1 WNHNN, CDR2 SYGVQD (reference sequence). CDR3 DNA sequence: TGCGCCAGCAGACAACCGGGGGAAGGTTGCACAATGAATAGCAATCAGCCCCAGCATTTT. It is translated as CASRQPGEGCTMNSNQPQHF.

The genes are TRBV5-8 and TRBJ2-7; 9 bases are shared with TRBD1. There are 14 residues in the CDR3. Germline loops: CDR1 SGHTS, CDR2 YDEGEE. The V and J ends lost 0 bases and 6 bases, in that order; junction bases with no gene match: 4. In nucleotides, the CDR3 is TGTGCCAGCAGCTTGGAAGGACAGGGGACCGAGCAGTACTTC. Translation gives CASSLEGQGTEQYF.

The sample holds one count of this clone. The V call is TRBV9, the J call TRBJ1-1; perhaps TRBD1 as D (5 bases). The CDR3 consists of 13 residues. V was cut by 2 bases and J by 1 base, with 6 bases left in between. Germline CDR1 and CDR2: SGDLS and YYNGEE. This chain's CDR3 is CASSVDRNTEAFF. The CDR3 nucleotides are TGTGCCAGCAGCGTTGACAGGAACACTGAAGCTTTCTTT.

V is TRBV7-2 and J is TRBJ1-5, with a tentative D call TRBD1 (5 bases). The length of the CDR3 is 15 residues. Trimming took 4 bases from V and 0 from J, leaving 10 bases between them. Germline loops: CDR1 SGHTA, CDR2 FQGNSA. The CDR3 sequence: CASSSSTDSNQPQHF. The CDR3 bases are TGTGCCAGCAGCTCATCGACAGATAGCAATCAGCCCCAGCATTTT.

The chain links TRBV6-5 to TRBJ1-3; 7 bases line up with TRBD1. V dropped 8 bases and J dropped 2; count of bases not matched to a gene: 9. Germline assignment: CDR1 MNHEY and CDR2 SVGAGI. The CDR3 is 15 amino acids. The CDR3 DNA follows: TGTGCCAGCCGAACTAATACAGGGGCTGGAAACACCATATATTTT. It translates to CASRTNTGAGNTIYF.

The chain has TRBV5-1 and TRBJ2-2; D perhaps matches TRBD1 (5 bases). V was shortened by 1 base and J by 1 base, with 8 bases between the two germline ends. Germline CDR1 reads SGHRS; CDR2 reads YFSETQ. This CDR3 has 15 amino acids. The CDR3 DNA reads TGCGCCAGCAGCTTGCGCGGACAGAACACCGGGGAGCTGTTTTTT. Its protein is CASSLRGQNTGELFF.

The chain uses TRBV28 and TRBJ1-4; tentatively, D is TRBD1 (5 bases). Per germline, CDR1 MDHEN and CDR2 SYDVKM. V gave up 2 bases and J gave up 11 bases, with 9 bases separating them. The CDR3 loop spans 12 amino acids. CDR3 sequence: CASSLGGWKLFF. CDR3 bases: TGTGCCAGCAGTTTAGGGGGGTGGAAACTGTTTTTT. Full variable domain (missing parts from reference TRBV28 and TRBJ1-4): DVKVTQSSRYLVKRTGEKVFLECVQDMDHENMFWYRQDPGLGLRLIYFSYDVKMKEKGDIPEGYSVSREKKERFSLILESASTNQTSMYLCASSLGGWKLFFGSGTQLSVL.

The rearrangement links TRBV27 to TRBJ1-6; D call uncertain. Looked up from germline, CDR1 is MNHEY and CDR2 is SMNVEV (reference sequence). The CDR3 has 13 residues. Trimming removed 5 bases at V and 8 bases at J, with 10 bases between. The DNA of the CDR3 is TGTGCCAGCAGTGTCCAGACTGATTCACCCCTCCACTTT. It codes for CASSVQTDSPLHF.

This clone was counted only a few times. The chain carries TRBV3-1 (or the pseudogene TRBV3-2) and TRBJ1-1; D gene ambiguous. The CDR3 is 15 residues long. Germline V gives CDR1 LGHDT, CDR2 YNNKEL (reference sequence). V was trimmed by 1 base and J by 2 bases, leaving 11 bases between them. The CDR3 loop is CASSQVSLYNTEAFF. The DNA for the CDR3 is TGTGCCAGCAGCCAAGTCTCTCTTTATAACACTGAAGCTTTCTTT.